This T cell receptor beta chain was sequenced in a study of regulatory T cells in long-lasting Graves disease. For this clonotype: The germline gene is not matched at one end of the junction; a read error may be the cause.

The CDR3 runs to 12 residues. CDR1 is SQVTM and CDR2 is ANQGSEA in the germline V gene. Described time point: newly diagnosed GD, antithyroid drugs for less than 3 months. PBMC RNA was the source of the TCR library. EDTA tubes collected 7.5 to 9 milliliters of peripheral blood. CDR3-region Arm-PCR and iRepertoire HTBI primers produced the TCR beta libraries. TCRdb re-called the multiplex PCR reads through MiXCR, storing one row per CDR3 protein. The table has roughly 500,000 distinct CDR3 sequences, approximately 12% seen once. This sample also appeared in a second study, on T cells in Graves' hyperthyroidism and ophthalmopathy. As that study records: Clinical symptoms, serum thyroxine, TRAb, thyroid ultrasound and orbital computed tomography established diagnosis. Before onset, ophthalmopathy was predicted by the model a median roughly six months earlier.

This specimen consisted of peripheral blood mononuclear cells (PBMCs), obtained at new diagnosis, from a patient treated with antithyroid drugs. This sequence joins TRBV29-1 and TRBJ1-1; D is unresolved. The sequence came from a woman aged 30 to 39 with Graves disease. CDR3 amino acids: CSVGRPNTEASF. The CDR3 nucleotides read TGCAGCGTGGGTAGGCCGAACACTGAAGCTTCCTTT.